This T cell receptor beta chain was captured in a study of cytomegalovirus exposure and HLA in healthy donors. The V end lost 2 bases, the J end lost 3 bases, and 11 bases lay between the germline ends. This CDR3 contains 16 residues. Germline V lookup: CDR1 SGHAT, CDR2 FQNNGV. Study conclusions and caveats: Later, an analysis found that common viral pathogens appeared to be linked with several of the most significant clusters. Later analysis revealed greater clonal expansion in HLA-associated TCR beta chains than in equally common others. An analysis that was carried out later associated 15,000 to 20,000 TCR beta sequences with HLA alleles at 0.05 false discovery rate.

The PCR had 60 Vbeta and 13 Jbeta primers. The method was immunoSEQ multiplex PCR; TCRdb's version includes in-frame clones alone and lacks a portion of them. The sample has 150,000 to 200,000 clones; roughly 79% are singletons. As concerns this clone: Its antigen remains unidentified.

The gene calls are TRBV11-2 and TRBJ2-6; D gene uncertain. The sequence derives from a woman aged 18-29 years in good health and CMV-seropositive. What was sequenced was PBMCs. CDR3 region: CASSLLRPLGANVLTF. CDR3 nucleotide sequence: TGTGCCAGCAGCTTATTGCGTCCTCTTGGGGCCAACGTCCTGACTTTC.